The rows below give T cell receptor beta chains drawn from one sample of a study of molecular identifiers for immune sequencing clone quantification. TCRdb recomputed calls from the PCR reads with MiXCR, one row per CDR3 protein. Seen here are approximately 500,000 distinct CDR3 sequences, over 20% observed once, and the top ten hold about 0.84%. Input material: naive CD8+ T cells from blood, with Jurkat cell RNA spiked in. These receptors were taken from a human donor in good health. Some libraries in this study had Jurkat cell RNA spiked in. Each CDR3 is given with its conserved first and last residue. Fields, in order: CDR3 length, clone size, V gene, J gene, D gene, CDR3 DNA, CDR3 protein. A D gene is named only where the DNA matches it firmly. Not every row has a clone size; where given, it reads once, few, many or a size class.

CDR3 length: 16
clone size: many
V gene: TRBV6-2/TRBV6-3
J gene: TRBJ2-3
D gene: .
CDR3 DNA: TGTGCCAGCAGTTCTCGAGGGACCCTCAGCACAGATACGCAGTATTTT
CDR3 protein: CASSSRGTLSTDTQYF

CDR3 length: 12
clone size: few
V gene: TRBV5-6
J gene: TRBJ1-5
D gene: .
CDR3 DNA: TGTGCCAGCAGCTTGTGGGAACAGCCCCAGCATTTT
CDR3 protein: CASSLWEQPQHF

CDR3 length: 14
clone size: .
V gene: TRBV30
J gene: TRBJ2-3
D gene: .
CDR3 DNA: TGTGCCTGGAGGCTAGGGGCGAGCACAGATACGCAGTATTTT
CDR3 protein: CAWRLGASTDTQYF

CDR3 length: 14
clone size: many
V gene: TRBV7-2
J gene: TRBJ2-7
D gene: TRBD2
CDR3 DNA: TGTGCCAGCAGCTTACAACTAGCGGGAGGTGAGCAGTACTTC
CDR3 protein: CASSLQLAGGEQYF

CDR3 length: 16
clone size: few
V gene: TRBV9
J gene: TRBJ2-2
D gene: .
CDR3 DNA: TGTGCCAGCAGCGTAGTCGGGGGTATTACGTCCGGGGAGCTGTTTTTT
CDR3 protein: CASSVVGGITSGELFF

CDR3 length: 15
clone size: few
V gene: TRBV4-1
J gene: TRBJ1-1
D gene: .
CDR3 DNA: TGCGCCAGCAGCCAAGACCGGGGAATAGGCACTGAAGCTTTCTTT
CDR3 protein: CASSQDRGIGTEAFF

CDR3 length: 12
clone size: .
V gene: TRBV9
J gene: TRBJ2-7
D gene: .
CDR3 DNA: TGTGCCAGCAGCGTAAACAACTACGGGCAGTACTTC
CDR3 protein: CASSVNNYGQYF

CDR3 length: 17
clone size: many
V gene: TRBV2
J gene: TRBJ1-2
D gene: .
CDR3 DNA: TGTGCCAGCAGTGATCCAACCGGACCGCGAATTAACTATGGCTACACCTTC
CDR3 protein: CASSDPTGPRINYGYTF

CDR3 length: 16
clone size: many
V gene: TRBV7-9
J gene: TRBJ2-4
D gene: .
CDR3 DNA: TGTGCCAGCAGCTCACCGGTCCGGCAGGCCAAAAACATTCAGTACTTC
CDR3 protein: CASSSPVRQAKNIQYF

CDR3 length: 15
clone size: .
V gene: TRBV18
J gene: TRBJ1-1
D gene: TRBD1
CDR3 DNA: TGTGCCAGCTCACCATCCCTGGACCGCAGGGGGGAAGCTTTCTTT
CDR3 protein: CASSPSLDRRGEAFF

CDR3 length: 19
clone size: few
V gene: TRBV7-9
J gene: TRBJ2-7
D gene: .
CDR3 DNA: TGTGCCAGCAGCCCTGAACGAGGAAACCACCCCGGGGCCTCTTACGAGCAGTACTTC
CDR3 protein: CASSPERGNHPGASYEQYF

CDR3 length: 14
clone size: .
V gene: TRBV19
J gene: TRBJ2-7
D gene: .
CDR3 DNA: TGTGCCAGTAGTGGGAACAGCCCTCTCTACGAGCAGTACTTC
CDR3 protein: CASSGNSPLYEQYF

CDR3 length: 18
clone size: many
V gene: TRBV7-8
J gene: TRBJ2-3
D gene: TRBD2
CDR3 DNA: TGTGCCAGCAGTGGTTATCGCCTAGCGGGGCGAAGCACAGATACGCAGTATTTT
CDR3 protein: CASSGYRLAGRSTDTQYF

CDR3 length: 16
clone size: few
V gene: TRBV4-3
J gene: TRBJ2-2
D gene: TRBD1
CDR3 DNA: TGCGCCAGCAGCCAAGATAGGTACAGGGGCACCGGGGAGCTGTTTTTT
CDR3 protein: CASSQDRYRGTGELFF

CDR3 length: 13
clone size: .
V gene: TRBV4-1
J gene: TRBJ2-7
D gene: TRBD1
CDR3 DNA: TGCGCCAGCAGCCAGGGACAGGGTACCGAGCAGTACTTC
CDR3 protein: CASSQGQGTEQYF

CDR3 length: 14
clone size: many
V gene: TRBV6-1
J gene: TRBJ1-4
D gene: .
CDR3 DNA: TGTGCCAGCAGTCCCGGGACAACTAATGAAAAACTGTTTTTT
CDR3 protein: CASSPGTTNEKLFF

CDR3 length: 13
clone size: many
V gene: TRBV6-5
J gene: TRBJ1-1
D gene: .
CDR3 DNA: TGTGCCAGCACCCAAGCAGGGTGGACTGAAGCTTTCTTT
CDR3 protein: CASTQAGWTEAFF

CDR3 length: 14
clone size: few
V gene: TRBV6-6
J gene: TRBJ1-4
D gene: .
CDR3 DNA: TGTGCCGCGAGTTGGGGCATAACTAATGAAAAACTGTTTTTT
CDR3 protein: CAASWGITNEKLFF

CDR3 length: 16
clone size: few
V gene: TRBV20-1
J gene: TRBJ2-3
D gene: TRBD2
CDR3 DNA: TGCAGTGCTAGGAGGACTAGCGGTGGGGGCACAGATACGCAGTATTTT
CDR3 protein: CSARRTSGGGTDTQYF

CDR3 length: 14
clone size: many
V gene: TRBV19
J gene: TRBJ1-1
D gene: .
CDR3 DNA: TGTGCCAGTAGTATAGACCACCCGAACACTGAAGCTTTCTTT
CDR3 protein: CASSIDHPNTEAFF

CDR3 length: 18
clone size: many
V gene: TRBV5-1
J gene: TRBJ1-1
D gene: TRBD1
CDR3 DNA: TGCGCCAGCAGCTACTGGGACAGGGGGAAGCTCCTGGACACTGAAGCTTTCTTT
CDR3 protein: CASSYWDRGKLLDTEAFF

CDR3 length: 15
clone size: .
V gene: TRBV20-1
J gene: TRBJ2-7
D gene: .
CDR3 DNA: TGCAGTGCTAGCCGGTGGGACGAGTACCCCTACGAGCAGTACTTC
CDR3 protein: CSASRWDEYPYEQYF